This is a list of T cell receptor beta chains from one sample in a study of CD4 T cell repertoires in COVID-19. TCRdb's copy holds only in-frame clones and misses some; the assay was immunoSEQ multiplex PCR. The data contain about 75,000 clones, about four fifths of them singletons. The starting material was CD4+ T cells from peripheral blood, obtained after recovery from COVID-19. These TCRs come from a human donor who had COVID-19. Both conserved end residues are trimmed from each CDR3.

j_call v_call cdr3_aa
TRBJ2-5 TRBV27 ASSLLGVQGETQY
TRBJ1-6 TRBV7-9 ASSHPGLESPLH
TRBJ2-7 TRBV4-2 ASSQQRNSYEQY
TRBJ2-5 TRBV12-5 ASGPDSFGETQY
TRBJ2-3 TRBV10-3 AISESQGVTDTQY
TRBJ1-1 TRBV14 ASRRTGATEAF
TRBJ2-5 TRBV30 ASTPTGGKTQY
TRBJ1-1 TRBV30 AWSRTGDAF
TRBJ2-2 TRBV19 ASSMSGNTGELF
TRBJ1-1 TRBV11-2 ASSLGPDTEAF
TRBJ2-3 TRBV6-1 ASSEALRLDTQY
TRBJ2-6 TRBV29-1 SASGAGANVLT
TRBJ2-3 TRBV28 ASSSLDRVDTQY
TRBJ1-6 TRBV6-1 ASSALQGPLNSPLH
TRBJ1-5 TRBV5-1 ASSSGPNPGGGQPQH
TRBJ1-5 TRBV5-1 ASSYGNSEPQH
TRBJ1-2 TRBV4-2 ASSHAGGDYGYT
TRBJ2-7 TRBV5-4 ASSFRGSEQY
TRBJ2-3 TRBV7-9 ASQESPGADTQY
TRBJ2-1 TRBV5-1 ASSFSSGSSYNEQF
TRBJ1-3 TRBV3-1/TRBV3-2 ASSLLNPGASGNTIY
TRBJ2-2 TRBV19 ASRPSGGAGTGELF
TRBJ1-1 TRBV5-1 ASSAHLGPNTEAF
TRBJ1-2 TRBV6-5 ASKRDSQRGYT
TRBJ2-5 TRBV10-3 AISEGPRGQETQY
TRBJ2-7 TRBV7-9 ASSLGDPQGGYEQY
TRBJ2-1 TRBV18 ASSFRLAGGSGNEQF
TRBJ2-7 TRBV13 ASSFHYEQY
TRBJ1-5 TRBV12-3/TRBV12-4 ASSGTGSQPQH
TRBJ1-2 TRBV5-5 ASSLGQPPYGYT
TRBJ2-1 TRBV15 ATSMEGSSSYNEQF
TRBJ1-1 TRBV19 ASSRGTYTEAF
TRBJ2-3 TRBV19 ASSIGQTGGATDTQY
TRBJ2-2 TRBV18 ASSLAGDANTGELF
TRBJ1-1 TRBV7-9 ASSRWVGTGSTEAF
TRBJ2-7 TRBV10-3 AIGGRLAAYEQY
TRBJ2-3 TRBV23-1 ARMTGDPSTDTQY
TRBJ1-2 TRBV7-9 ASSLAGTESYGYT
TRBJ2-1 TRBV3-1/TRBV3-2 ASMTSTAGSYNEQF
TRBJ2-1 TRBV7-9 ASSLAGGRNEQF
TRBJ1-3 TRBV6-1 ASSEKVAGYSGNTIY
TRBJ2-3 TRBV7-7 ASSPRGPTDTQY
TRBJ2-7 TRBV20-1 SASLPGTSYEQY
TRBJ1-5 TRBV7-2 ASSRPSYSNQPQH
TRBJ2-1 TRBV10-3 AINRRGGTGEQF
TRBJ1-2 TRBV19 ASSSNVVAGPISNYGYT
TRBJ1-3 TRBV2 ASSAGTAGNTIY
TRBJ2-7 TRBV5-1 ASSLSGQSKAEQY
TRBJ1-2 TRBV12-3/TRBV12-4 ASGTAYGYT
TRBJ1-4 TRBV3-1/TRBV3-2 ASSPRDRGNEKLF